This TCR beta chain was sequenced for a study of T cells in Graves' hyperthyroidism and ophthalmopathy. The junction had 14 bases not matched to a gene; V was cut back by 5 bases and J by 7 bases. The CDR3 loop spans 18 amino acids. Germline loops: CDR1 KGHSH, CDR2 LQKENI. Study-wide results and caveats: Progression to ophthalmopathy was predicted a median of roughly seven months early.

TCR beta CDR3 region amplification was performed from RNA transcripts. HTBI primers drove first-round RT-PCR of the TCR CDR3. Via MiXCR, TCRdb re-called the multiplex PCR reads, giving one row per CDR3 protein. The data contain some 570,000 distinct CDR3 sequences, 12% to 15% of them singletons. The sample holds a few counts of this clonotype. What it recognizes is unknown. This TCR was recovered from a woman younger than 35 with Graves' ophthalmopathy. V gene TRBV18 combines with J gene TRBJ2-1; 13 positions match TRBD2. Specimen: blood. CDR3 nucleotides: TGTGCCAGCTCATCAACATCGGTCGGGACTAGCGGGATTAATGAGCAGTTCTTC. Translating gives CASSSTSVGTSGINEQFF.